This T cell receptor beta chain derives from a study of Ad26.COV2.S vaccination and SARS-CoV-2 variants. Study context: Intramuscular Ad26.COV2.S doses were given once or twice, 56 days apart. Study outcomes and limitations: With respect to non-spike TCR breadth, vaccine and placebo recipients were similar. Reported post-vaccination CD8+ and CD4+ T cell responses to spike showed substantial breadth.

The method was immunoSEQ multiplex PCR; TCRdb's version includes in-frame clones alone and lacks a portion of them. This sample has about 350,000 clones; roughly 91% occur once, and the top ten carry approximately 4.5%. In regard to this clone: Antigen: not known.

Germline values: CDR1 LNHDA, CDR2 SQIVND (reference sequence). CDR3 size: 16 residues. V gave up 5 bases and J gave up 5 bases; unmatched junction bases: 8. Specified treatment: roughly 20 received Ad26.COV2.S at low or high dose, single or two shots; about 5 received placebo; per-sample allocation not given. The samples were gathered on day 63 after the first injection of vaccine or placebo. Spike of the Wuhan-strain SARS-CoV-2 was expressed by an Ad26 vector, which formed the vaccine. The material was peripheral blood, obtained in a trial of Ad26.COV2.S vaccine versus placebo. The receptor's source is a person aged 18-65 years who received the Ad26.COV2.S COVID-19 vaccine or a placebo. V is TRBV19 and J is TRBJ1-6; 8 positions agree with TRBD1. The CDR3 protein is CASSSLDRGDNSPLHF. In DNA, the CDR3 is TGTGCCAGTAGTTCGTTAGACAGGGGAGATAATTCACCCCTCCACTTT. The complete variable domain, with remaining parts taken from reference TRBV19 and TRBJ1-6, reads DGGITQSPKYLFRKEGQNVTLSCEQNLNHDAMYWYRQDPGQGLRLIYYSQIVNDFQKGDIAEGYSVSREKKESFPLTVTSAQKNPTAFYLCASSSLDRGDNSPLHFGNGTRLTVT.